This T cell receptor (beta chain) was sequenced in a study of Ad26.COV2.S vaccination and SARS-CoV-2 variants. Study details: Intramuscular Ad26.COV2.S at 5x10^10 or 1x10^11 viral particles. Study-wide results and limits: Spike-specific TCR breadth was greater in vaccine than placebo recipients.

This clone was counted once. The antigen remains undetermined. Data came from immunoSEQ multiplex PCR; TCRdb stores just in-frame clones and leaves some out. This table holds more than 300,000 clones, about 87% found once. This sample's treatment: over 15 received Ad26.COV2.S at low or high dose, single or two shots; about 5 received placebo; per-sample allocation not given. Day 63 following the first vaccine or placebo injection was when the samples were taken. Boston supplied an adult donor aged 18-55 years. Expressing Wuhan-strain SARS-CoV-2 spike, an Ad26 vector served as the vaccine. The CDR3 runs to 19 residues. Trimming pared 1 base from V and 0 bases from J, leaving 21 bases between. CDR1 is SGHDN, CDR2 FVKESK, per germline.

The receptor was isolated from a person between 18 and 65 years old who received the Ad26.COV2.S COVID-19 vaccine or a placebo. The gene calls are TRBV14 and TRBJ1-2; TRBD1 is a possible D gene (5 bases). Material: peripheral blood, obtained in a trial of Ad26.COV2.S vaccine versus placebo. CDR3 DNA sequence: TGTGCCAGCAGCCAAGGCAATACGAGGGAGGGGTATCCTAACTATGGCTACACCTTC. This translates into CASSQGNTREGYPNYGYTF.